These 26 T cell receptor beta chains came from one sample sequenced in a study of CD8 T cells in Susac syndrome. About 0.5 to 1 ug RNA was reverse transcribed with random hexamers. MiXCR, run by TCRdb on the immunoSEQ multiplex PCR reads, gives a single entry per CDR3 protein. Of 95,000 to 150,000 distinct CDR3 sequences listed, over 95% are singletons. Sequencing was carried out using CD4+ T cells from PBMCs. The source is a human donor with Susac syndrome.

V gene TRBV18 combines with J gene TRBJ1-2; D not certain. Trimming left V 2 bases short and J 2 bases short, with 9 bases between. This CDR3 has 14 amino acids. Germline-derived CDR1 and CDR2 are KGHSH and LQKENI. CDR3 amino acids: CASSPSGENYGYTF. The CDR3 nucleotides are TGTGCCAGCTCACCAAGTGGGGAGAACTATGGCTACACCTTC. Using reference TRBV18 and TRBJ1-2 for the parts outside the CDR3, the full variable domain is NAGVMQNPRHLVRRRGQEARLRCSPMKGHSHVYWYRQLPEEGLKFMVYLQKENIIDESGMPKERFSAEFPKEGPSILRIQQVVRGDSAAYFCASSPSGENYGYTFGSGTRLTVV.

This chain uses TRBV6-6 with TRBJ2-1; 9 nucleotides match TRBD1. The CDR3 covers 14 residues. Trimming at V came to 5 bases and at J to 8 bases, leaving 7 bases not matched to a gene. Germline V CDR1 and CDR2: MNHNY, SVGAGI (reference sequence). CDR3 DNA: TGTGCCAGCAGTCTCGGGACAGGGAGGGATGAGCAGTTCTTC. It specifies CASSLGTGRDEQFF.

The chain has TRBV9 and TRBJ2-5; 10 positions agree with TRBD1. The CDR3 contains 14 residues. Germline-derived CDR1 and CDR2 are SGDLS and YYNGEE. Trimming at V came to 4 bases and at J to 4 bases, leaving 4 bases not matched to a gene. For the CDR3, the DNA is TGTGCCAGCAGCTCCCGGACAGGGGGAGAGACCCAGTACTTC. This sequence encodes CASSSRTGGETQYF.

The chain carries TRBV5-4 and TRBJ1-1, with 7 positions matching TRBD1. Looked up from germline, CDR1 is SGHNT and CDR2 is YYREEE (reference sequence). This CDR3 region has 13 residues. After removal of 3 bases from V and 7 bases from J, the junction contained 6 bases not matched to a gene. The CDR3 coding sequence is TGTGCCAGCAGCTCGGACAGGTCGTTTGAAGCTTTCTTT. Translation: CASSSDRSFEAFF.

The rearrangement uses TRBV4-2 and TRBJ2-5, with 14 bases lining up with TRBD2. Per germline, CDR1 LGHNA and CDR2 YNFKEQ. The CDR3 loop spans 14 amino acids. The V gene end was trimmed by 11 bases and the J gene end by 4 bases; junction bases not matched to a gene: 6. The CDR3 DNA reads as TGTGCCCGGGAGGGACTAGCGGGAGCAGAGACCCAGTACTTC. Amino acids: CAREGLAGAETQYF.

J is TRBJ1-1 and V is TRBV4-3, with 12 bases identical to TRBD1. Germline V lookup: CDR1 LGHNA, CDR2 YSLEER. The V and J ends lost 4 bases and 3 bases, in that order; junction bases with no gene match: 9. This CDR3 spans 17 amino acids. This chain's CDR3 is CASSRSGTGGLDTEAFF. In DNA, the CDR3 is TGCGCCAGCAGCCGATCCGGGACAGGGGGCTTGGACACTGAAGCTTTCTTT.

The V call is TRBV4-3, the J call TRBJ2-3; D is unresolved. Germline CDR1 reads LGHNA; CDR2 reads YSLEER. The CDR3 extends over 14 amino acids. Deletions cut 4 bases from V and 6 bases from J, with 14 bases between. The CDR3 DNA is TGCGCCAGCAGCCGCCGCACCGGAGAGGATACGCAGTATTTT. The encoded protein is CASSRRTGEDTQYF.

This clonotype appeared a single time. The chain has TRBV7-8 and TRBJ1-1; 7 bases are shared with TRBD1. Germline values: CDR1 SGHVS, CDR2 FQNEAQ. Germline trimming cut 4 bases from V and 4 bases from J; bases unmatched to any gene: 9. The CDR3 length is 15 residues. The CDR3 here is CASSSGGAGGTEAFF. CDR3 DNA: TGTGCCAGCAGCTCAGGGGGTGCGGGGGGCACTGAAGCTTTCTTT.

V gene TRBV14 combines with J gene TRBJ2-1, with 10 positions matching TRBD2. Germline CDR1 and CDR2: SGHDN and FVKESK. With V trimmed by 3 bases and J by 2 bases, 4 bases remained unmatched. The CDR3 spans 16 residues. The DNA of the CDR3 is TGTGCCAGCAGCCAGGCCAGCGGGAGGGCCTACAATGAGCAGTTCTTC. It yields the protein CASSQASGRAYNEQFF. Variable domain in full (rest from reference TRBV14 and TRBJ2-1): EAGVTQFPSHSVIEKGQTVTLRCDPISGHDNLYWYRRVMGKEIKFLLHFVKESKQDESGMPNNRFLAERTGGTYSTLKVQPAELEDSGVYFCASSQASGRAYNEQFFGPGTRLTVL.

The chain carries TRBV18 and TRBJ2-7; 13 nucleotides agree with TRBD2. Trimming at V came to 6 bases and at J to 1 base, leaving 3 bases not matched to a gene. The CDR3 covers 15 residues. The germline V gene encodes CDR1 KGHSH and CDR2 LQKENI. The CDR3 reads CASSRTSGRSYEQYF. CDR3 coding DNA: TGTGCCAGCTCTAGGACTAGCGGGAGATCCTACGAGCAGTACTTC.

The V and J genes are TRBV15 and TRBJ2-1; unclear D gene. CDR1 and CDR2 from the germline V gene are LNHNV and YYDKDF (reference sequence). Trimming removed 1 base at V and 4 bases at J, with 5 bases between. The CDR3 extends over 13 amino acids. The CDR3 loop reads CATSRGTYNEQFF. CDR3 DNA sequence: TGTGCCACCAGCAGAGGTACTTACAATGAGCAGTTCTTC. The full variable domain, rest sourced from reference TRBV15 and TRBJ2-1, is DAMVIQNPRYQVTQFGKPVTLSCSQTLNHNVMYWYQQKSSQAPKLLFHYYDKDFNNEADTPDNFQSRRPNTSFCFLDIRSPGLGDTAMYLCATSRGTYNEQFFGPGTRLTVL.

The rearrangement joins TRBV30 to TRBJ2-1; 16 bases match TRBD2. CDR3 length: 16 amino acids. Germline V gene sequence: CDR1 GTSNPN, CDR2 SVGIG (reference sequence). Unmatched junction bases numbered 6, after V lost 2 bases and J lost 8 bases. CDR3 nucleotides: TGTGCCTGGAGTCCGGGACTAGCGGGAGGGCCCGATGAGCAGTTCTTC. Its translation: CAWSPGLAGGPDEQFF. The complete variable domain, with remaining parts taken from reference TRBV30 and TRBJ2-1, reads SQTIHQWPATLVQPVGSPLSLECTVEGTSNPNLYWYRQAAGRGLQLLFYSVGIGQISSEVPQNLSASRPQDRQFILSSKKLLLSDSGFYLCAWSPGLAGGPDEQFFGPGTRLTVL.

This clonotype was seen once. V usage is TRBV24-1 and J usage is TRBJ2-5; 9 positions agree with TRBD1. With 4 bases clipped from V and 4 bases from J, the junction kept 6 bases outside the gene matches. The CDR3 totals 15 residues. CDR1 KGHDR and CDR2 SFDVKD come from the germline V gene. CDR3 in amino acids: CATSDETGGTETQYF. CDR3 nucleotides: TGTGCCACCAGTGACGAGACAGGGGGTACAGAGACCCAGTACTTC.

The chain combines TRBV29-1 with TRBJ1-1, with D hard to call. The CDR3 length is 11 residues. Germline-derived CDR1 and CDR2 are SQVTM and ANQGSEA. Trimming pared 7 bases from V and 4 bases from J, leaving 10 bases between. CDR3 in amino acids: CSGLAGTEAFF. The CDR3, as DNA: TGCAGCGGTTTGGCAGGCACTGAAGCTTTCTTT. Based on the CDR3 plus reference TRBV29-1 and TRBJ1-1, the full variable domain is SAVISQKPSRDICQRGTSLTIQCQVDSQVTMMFWYRQQPGQSLTLIATANQGSEATYESGFVIDKFPISRPNLTFSTLTVSNMSPEDSSIYLCSGLAGTEAFFGQGTRLTVV.

The V gene is TRBV11-2, the J gene TRBJ1-5; possibly TRBD1 for D (6 bases). Trimming shortened V by 5 bases and J by 6 bases, and 14 bases separated the two germline ends. The CDR3 has 14 residues. Germline V gene lookup returns CDR1 SGHAT and CDR2 FQNNGV. The DNA for the CDR3 is TGTGCCAGCAGCCCTGACAGGACGATTCAGCCCCAGCATTTT. Translation: CASSPDRTIQPQHF.

The chain carries TRBV2 and TRBJ2-1; D not certain. Germline CDR1 reads SNHLY; CDR2 reads FYNNEI. The germline V and J ends were trimmed by 2 bases and 9 bases, with 11 bases remaining between them. This CDR3 has 13 amino acids. The CDR3, as DNA: TGTGCCAGCAGTGAAAGACCAAACAGTGAGCAGTTCTTC. Translation gives CASSERPNSEQFF.

V is TRBV28 and J is TRBJ1-2, with TRBD1 matching over 8 bases. The CDR3 covers 14 residues. The V segment lost 5 bases and the J segment 6 bases; nucleotides outside the gene matches: 8. Germline-derived CDR1 and CDR2 are MDHEN and SYDVKM. The CDR3 region is CASSKRTGSDGYTF. The CDR3 region has the DNA TGTGCCAGCAGTAAGCGGACAGGGTCGGATGGCTACACCTTC.

The chain is built from TRBV30 and TRBJ1-2, with D maybe TRBD1 (5 bases). The germline V and J ends were trimmed by 1 base and 6 bases, with 18 bases remaining between them. The CDR3 extends over 15 amino acids. The germline gives CDR1 GTSNPN, CDR2 SVGIG (reference sequence). CDR3 sequence reads: CAWSAQGRKRDGYTF. The CDR3 DNA sequence: TGTGCCTGGAGTGCGCAGGGAAGGAAAAGAGATGGCTACACCTTC. Looking up the rest from reference TRBV30 and TRBJ1-2 gives the full variable domain: SQTIHQWPATLVQPVGSPLSLECTVEGTSNPNLYWYRQAAGRGLQLLFYSVGIGQISSEVPQNLSASRPQDRQFILSSKKLLLSDSGFYLCAWSAQGRKRDGYTFGSGTRLTVV.

This sequence joins TRBV29-1 and TRBJ2-1, with 12 positions matching TRBD2. This CDR3 is 14 amino acids long. Germline CDR1 reads SQVTM; CDR2 reads ANQGSEA. V shed 6 bases, J shed 7 bases, and the junction held 7 bases outside the gene matches. The CDR3 protein is CSVAQTSGRNEQFF. The CDR3 nucleotides read TGCAGCGTGGCCCAGACTAGCGGGAGAAATGAGCAGTTCTTC.

The chain carries TRBV20-1 and TRBJ2-5, with TRBD2 matching 12 bases. Germline V gene lookup returns CDR1 DFQATT and CDR2 SNEGSKA (reference sequence). V shed 5 bases, J shed 5 bases, and the junction held 6 bases outside the gene matches. The CDR3 has 14 residues. The CDR3 loop is CSAATSGRWETQYF. The CDR3 nucleotides are TGCAGTGCTGCGACTAGCGGGAGATGGGAGACCCAGTACTTC.

In this sample, this clonotype turned up once. The chain carries TRBV20-1 and TRBJ2-7; 9 bases align to TRBD2. CDR1 and CDR2 (germline): DFQATT, SNEGSKA (reference sequence). The junction had 11 bases not matched to a gene; V was cut back by 0 bases and J by 2 bases. The CDR3 is 17 amino acids. The CDR3 region has the DNA TGCAGTGCTAGAGATCCGTCTCGGACTAGCGCTACCTACGAGCAGTACTTC. It codes for CSARDPSRTSATYEQYF.

This chain connects TRBV2 to TRBJ1-4, with D maybe TRBD1 (5 bases). Germline assignment: CDR1 SNHLY and CDR2 FYNNEI. The V end lost 7 bases, the J end lost 5 bases, and 17 bases lay between the germline ends. The length of the CDR3 is 15 residues. CDR3 region: CASKMNPGSNEKLFF. CDR3 nucleotide sequence: TGTGCCAGCAAGATGAATCCAGGGTCGAATGAAAAACTGTTTTTT.

CDR3 nucleotide sequence: TGCAGCCCCCGCCGGGACCTCACACTCTCCGAGCAGTACTTC. Translated, it gives CSPRRDLTLSEQYF. The chain links TRBV20-1 to TRBJ2-7; D might be TRBD1 or TRBD2, each matching 5 bases. CDR1 and CDR2 (germline): DFQATT, SNEGSKA (reference sequence). This CDR3 is built from 14 residues.

V usage is TRBV19 and J usage is TRBJ2-1; possibly TRBD2 for D (5 bases). The CDR3 runs to 13 residues. The germline V gene encodes CDR1 LNHDA and CDR2 SQIVND (reference sequence). Trimming pared 6 bases from V and 6 bases from J, leaving 12 bases between. CDR3 coding DNA: TGTGCCAGTAGGAGGGTCCCTGGCAATGAGCAGTTCTTC. This translates into CASRRVPGNEQFF.

The chain links TRBV29-1 to TRBJ2-3; possibly TRBD1 or TRBD2 for D (5 bases each). The V gene lost 7 bases and the J gene lost 0 bases, with 20 bases spanning the gap. Germline CDR1 is SQVTM and CDR2 is ANQGSEA. CDR3 length equals 16 residues. CDR3 nucleotide sequence: TGCAGCGCCAACTCCCCAGAGGGGCCTAGCACAGATACGCAGTATTTT. Encoded protein: CSANSPEGPSTDTQYF.

This chain joins TRBV12-3 or TRBV12-4 and TRBJ2-3; a possible D gene is TRBD2 (7 bases). Between the trimmed V and J ends, which lost 5 bases and 3 bases, there was a span of 18 bases. The CDR3 runs to 16 residues. The CDR3 protein is CASSRRGAGVTDTQYF. As DNA, the CDR3 is TGTGCCAGCAGTCGAAGGGGGGCGGGAGTGACAGATACGCAGTATTTT.